Included here is one T cell receptor (beta chain) sequence, with context. This clonotype appeared once. Its antigen specificity is not known. A much larger clone differs by one base, so this may be a read error. Naive CD8 T cell libraries were made from roughly 21,000 to 960,000 sorted cells using 10%, 30% or 50% of purified RNA. On a BD FACSAria II, naive CD8 T cells were FACS-sorted as CD8+CD4-CCR7+CD45RA+ and collected into RLT Plus buffer. Nine to eleven TCR copies' worth of Jurkat RNA were spiked into roughly 18,000-1,000,000 naive CD8 T cell samples to test detection sensitivity. CD8 T cells were enriched using RosetteSep CD8+ T Cell Enrichment Cocktail and Ficoll-Paque, and the enriched cells then underwent ACK red cell lysis. This specimen comes from a study of molecular identifiers for immune sequencing clone quantification (dated by TCRdb to 2016 to 2018). About the full investigation: For a replicate experiment, the RNA from either roughly 18,000 or 92,000 naive CD8 T cells was divided into five aliquots, and four of those aliquots went on to sequencing. The study was a methods study using CD8 T cells to benchmark molecular-identifier clustering-based TCR repertoire sequencing (MIDCIRS) and TCR RNA copy counting. Broader findings and caveats from the paper: Modeling indicated about 3 TCR RNA copies recovered per cell, compared with about 10 by digital PCR, which implies a capture efficiency of 25% to 35%. A single cell's worth of spiked-in Jurkat TCR RNA was reported detectable even among some 920,000 naive CD8 T cells. The naive libraries included spiked-in Jurkat TCR RNA (about nine copies' worth), and this RNA is not part of the donor repertoire. Highly expanded clone sizes could be underestimated because identical TCR molecules may share a barcode. When barcode sub-clustering was not used, chimeric consensus sequences inflated TCR diversity, with chimeras reaching as high as 47%. In CMV-specific effector cells, clones with more than 20 RNA copies contained over 98% of molecules, whereas in naive cells such clones contained under 1% of molecules.

Receptor amplification or capture employed PCR. The sequencer listed for this sample is Illumina HiSeq 4000. Bulk TCR libraries were made following a previously described method, with the TCR primers given in Table S5. Total RNA was purified with the Qiagen AllPrep DNA/RNA kit. Before analysis, reads from multiple sequencing runs of one library were combined. Under the source paper's analysis protocol: Only reads with exact TCR constant sequence were kept, trimmed to 150 nt, and grouped by their 12-nt molecular barcodes. Reads inside each barcode group were sub-clustered using a 15% Levenshtein threshold, and a quality-weighted consensus sequence was constructed for each RNA molecule. Non-functional sequences were filtered out, along with any lower-count sequence sitting one edit away from another sequence. Based on a fit of two negative binomial distributions, barcode sub-clusters having less than 20% of the maximum read count were discarded. TCRdb took the public reads, trimmed them with fastp at Q25, ran MiXCR for clone calling and kept in-frame beta chains. Rows with one shared CDR3 protein collapse into an entry with the most common genes and DNA. TCRdb, not the original authors, processed these V and J calls. The sample table lists around 40,000 distinct CDR3 sequences, around 21% of them with a count of one. Under 1.4% of the sample is taken by the ten largest.

Reading the germline V gene (reference sequence) gives CDR1 GTSNPN and CDR2 SVGIG. The CDR3 measures 14 amino acids from cysteine to phenylalanine. Left in the record is the CDR3 DNA by itself, 42 bases read in frame from the first base. The origin of this receptor is a human donor in good health. Some libraries in this study had Jurkat cell RNA spiked in. The source material was naive CD8+ T cells from blood, with Jurkat cell RNA spiked in. The meaning of the sample's cell subset or site label: FACS-sorted CD8+CD4-CCR7+CD45RA+ naive T cells. The sequence is built from TRBV30 and TRBJ2-3; 6 matching bases give a weak D call of TRBD2. The CDR3 here reads CAWSYGGGTGTQYF. The DNA sequence reads TGTGCCTGGAGTTACGGGGGAGGCACAGGTACGCAGTATTTT. The CDR3 plus the reference TRBV30 and TRBJ2-3 genes for the other parts give the full variable domain: SQTIHQWPATLVQPVGSPLSLECTVEGTSNPNLYWYRQAAGRGLQLLFYSVGIGQISSEVPQNLSASRPQDRQFILSSKKLLLSDSGFYLCAWSYGGGTGTQYFGPGTRLTVL.